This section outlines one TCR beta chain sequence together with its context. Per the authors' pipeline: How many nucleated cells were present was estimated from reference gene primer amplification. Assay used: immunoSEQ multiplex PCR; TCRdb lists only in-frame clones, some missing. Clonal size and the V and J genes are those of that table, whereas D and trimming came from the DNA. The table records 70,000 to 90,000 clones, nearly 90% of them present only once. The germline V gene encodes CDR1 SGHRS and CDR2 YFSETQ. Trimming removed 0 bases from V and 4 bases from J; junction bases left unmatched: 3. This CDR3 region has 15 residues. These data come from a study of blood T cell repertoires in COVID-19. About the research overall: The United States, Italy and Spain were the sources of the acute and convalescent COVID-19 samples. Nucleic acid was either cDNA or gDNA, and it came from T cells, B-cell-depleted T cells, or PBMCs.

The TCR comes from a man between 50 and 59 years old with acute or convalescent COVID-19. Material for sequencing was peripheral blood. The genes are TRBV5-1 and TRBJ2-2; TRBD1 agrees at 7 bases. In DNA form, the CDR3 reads TGCGCCAGCAGCTTGGGCGCAGGGGGCACCGGGGAGCTGTTTTTT. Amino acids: CASSLGAGGTGELFF.